Sequencing of this TCR beta chain was carried out in a study of CD8 T cells in ankylosing spondylitis. Scientists made TCR beta libraries using quantitative 5'-RACE with molecular barcodes. TCRdb reprocessed the 5' RACE reads with MiXCR, giving one entry per CDR3 protein. The data contain about 800,000 distinct CDR3 sequences, 12% of them singletons. A note on this clonotype: Its antigen is unknown.

Regarding the study as a whole: Clones linked to the disease showed a CD8+ phenotype. They occurred at relatively low frequencies in peripheral blood. Ankylosing spondylitis blood seemed to carry a telltale TCR beta motif made of under 10 highly homologous variants. Reported data indicate significant enrichment of disease-linked clones within matched ankylosing spondylitis synovial fluid. In synovial fluid and blood from reactive arthritis, some motif variants were previously reported.

From germline, CDR1 is MGHDK and CDR2 SYGVNS. Trimming stripped 3 bases from V and 3 bases from J, with 12 bases between. CDR3 length: 15 residues. The chain has TRBV25-1 and TRBJ2-1, with a weak D call TRBD2 (5 bases). The sample consisted of blood, either unsorted or a sorted T cell fraction (not recorded which). This sequence originates from a male donor with ankylosing spondylitis. The CDR3 region has the DNA TGTGCCAGCAGTGACGAGCGGTCTTTCTACAATGAGCAGTTCTTC. It translates to CASSDERSFYNEQFF.